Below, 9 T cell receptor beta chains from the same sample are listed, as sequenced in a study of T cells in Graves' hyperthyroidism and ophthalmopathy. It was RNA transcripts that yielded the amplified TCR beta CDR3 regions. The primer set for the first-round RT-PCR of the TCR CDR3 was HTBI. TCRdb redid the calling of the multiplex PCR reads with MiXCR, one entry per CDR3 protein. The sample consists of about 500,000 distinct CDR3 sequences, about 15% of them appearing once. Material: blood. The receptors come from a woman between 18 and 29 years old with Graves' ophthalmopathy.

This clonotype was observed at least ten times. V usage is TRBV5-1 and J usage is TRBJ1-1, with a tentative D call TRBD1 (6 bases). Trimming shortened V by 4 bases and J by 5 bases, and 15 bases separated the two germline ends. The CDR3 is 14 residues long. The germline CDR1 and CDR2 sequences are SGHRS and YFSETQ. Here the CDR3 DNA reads TGCGCCAGCAGCCCTACGGGGGCTTCGACTGAAGCTTTCTTT. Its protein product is CASSPTGASTEAFF.

The CDR3 DNA sequence: TGTGCCACCATTCTGACATTCGTCTATGGCTACACCTTC. Its translation is CATILTFVYGYTF. The chain recombines TRBV24-1 with TRBJ1-2; no reliable D call. CDR1 is KGHDR and CDR2 is SFDVKD in the germline V gene. The CDR3 covers 13 residues. Trimming left V 8 bases short and J 4 bases short, with 13 bases between.

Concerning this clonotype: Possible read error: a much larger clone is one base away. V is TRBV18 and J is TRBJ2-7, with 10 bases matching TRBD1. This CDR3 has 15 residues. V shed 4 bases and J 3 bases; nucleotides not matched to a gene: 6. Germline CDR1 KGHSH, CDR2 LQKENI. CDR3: CASSLTGGVGYEQYF. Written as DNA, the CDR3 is TGTGCCAGCTCACTGACAGGGGGCGTAGGCTACGAGCAGTACTTC.

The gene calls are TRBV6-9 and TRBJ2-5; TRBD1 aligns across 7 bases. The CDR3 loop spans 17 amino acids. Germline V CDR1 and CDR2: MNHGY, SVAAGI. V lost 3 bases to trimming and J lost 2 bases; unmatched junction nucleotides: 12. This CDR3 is CASSYLGQRFSQETQYF. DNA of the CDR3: TGTGCCAGCAGTTACCTGGGACAGAGGTTTTCTCAAGAGACCCAGTACTTC.

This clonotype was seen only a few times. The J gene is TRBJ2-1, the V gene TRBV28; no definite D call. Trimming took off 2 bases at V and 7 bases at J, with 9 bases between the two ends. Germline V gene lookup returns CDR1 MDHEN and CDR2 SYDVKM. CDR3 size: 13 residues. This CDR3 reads CASSLVEENEQFF. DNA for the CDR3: TGTGCCAGCAGTTTAGTTGAGGAGAATGAGCAGTTCTTC.

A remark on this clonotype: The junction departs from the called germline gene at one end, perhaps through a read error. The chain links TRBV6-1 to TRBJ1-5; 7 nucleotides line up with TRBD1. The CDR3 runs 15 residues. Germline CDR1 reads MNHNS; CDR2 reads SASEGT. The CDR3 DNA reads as TGTGCCAGCCGGGACGGGACAGATAGCAATCAGCCCCAGCTTTTT. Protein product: CASRDGTDSNQPQLF.

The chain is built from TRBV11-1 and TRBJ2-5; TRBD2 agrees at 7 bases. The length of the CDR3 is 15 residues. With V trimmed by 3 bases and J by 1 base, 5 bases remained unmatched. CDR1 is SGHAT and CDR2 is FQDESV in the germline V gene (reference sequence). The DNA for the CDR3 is TGTGCCAGCAGCTTTGGGGGGGGTGTCCAAGAGACCCAGTACTTC. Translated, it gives CASSFGGGVQETQYF. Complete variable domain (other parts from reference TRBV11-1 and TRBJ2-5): EAEVAQSPRYKITEKSQAVAFWCDPISGHATLYWYRQILGQGPELLVQFQDESVVDDSQLPKDRFSAERLKGVDSTLKIQPAELGDSAMYLCASSFGGGVQETQYFGPGTRLLVL.

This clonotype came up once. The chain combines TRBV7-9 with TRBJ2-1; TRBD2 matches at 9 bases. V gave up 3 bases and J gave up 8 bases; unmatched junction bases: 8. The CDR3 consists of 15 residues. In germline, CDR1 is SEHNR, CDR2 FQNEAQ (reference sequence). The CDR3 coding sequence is TGTGCCAGCAGCTTTCGCGGGAGGGCTACGGATGAGCAGTTCTTC. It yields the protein CASSFRGRATDEQFF.

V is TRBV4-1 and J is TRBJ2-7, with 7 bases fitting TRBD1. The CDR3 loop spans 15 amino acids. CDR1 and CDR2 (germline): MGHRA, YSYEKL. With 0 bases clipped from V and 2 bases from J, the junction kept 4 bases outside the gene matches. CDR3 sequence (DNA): TGCGCCAGCAGCCAAGAAAGAGGGGGCCCCTACGAGCAGTACTTC. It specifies CASSQERGGPYEQYF.